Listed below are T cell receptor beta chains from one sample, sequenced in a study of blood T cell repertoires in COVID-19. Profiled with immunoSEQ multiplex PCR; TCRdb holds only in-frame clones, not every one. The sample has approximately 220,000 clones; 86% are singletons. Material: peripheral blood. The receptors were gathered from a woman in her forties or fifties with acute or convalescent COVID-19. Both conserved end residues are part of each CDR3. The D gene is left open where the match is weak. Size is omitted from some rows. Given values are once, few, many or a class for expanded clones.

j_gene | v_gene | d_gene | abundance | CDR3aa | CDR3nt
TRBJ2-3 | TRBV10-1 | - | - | CASSDRGEGDTQYF | TGCGCCAGCAGTGATCGGGGAGAGGGAGATACGCAGTATTTT
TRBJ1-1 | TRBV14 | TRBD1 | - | CASSRGQVGTEAFF | TGTGCCAGCAGCCGGGGACAGGTAGGGACTGAAGCTTTCTTT
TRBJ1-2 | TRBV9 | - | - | CASSAPTGPNYGYTF | TGTGCCAGCAGCGCGCCGACAGGCCCTAACTATGGCTACACCTTC
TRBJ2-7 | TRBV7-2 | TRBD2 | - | CASSSRLAGGGEQYF | TGTGCCAGCAGTTCCCGGCTAGCGGGAGGGGGAGAGCAGTACTTC
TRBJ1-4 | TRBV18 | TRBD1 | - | CASSPGQGTNEKLFF | TGTGCCAGCTCACCAGGACAGGGTACTAATGAAAAACTGTTTTTT
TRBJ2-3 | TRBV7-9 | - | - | CASSFTGSHTDTQYF | TGTGCCAGCAGCTTTACAGGGAGCCACACAGATACGCAGTATTTT
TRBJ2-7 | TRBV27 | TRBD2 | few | CASTQRLAGVKTYEQYF | TGTGCCAGCACCCAGAGACTAGCGGGAGTGAAAACGTACGAGCAGTACTTC
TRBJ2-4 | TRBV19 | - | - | CASRSGKAKNIQYF | TGTGCCAGTAGAAGCGGAAAAGCCAAAAACATTCAGTACTTC
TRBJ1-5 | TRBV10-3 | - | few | CAISGGGPNQPQHF | TGTGCCATCAGTGGGGGGGGGCCCAATCAGCCCCAGCATTTT
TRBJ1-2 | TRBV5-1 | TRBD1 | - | CASSSQGRDDGYTF | TGCGCCAGCAGCTCACAGGGGAGAGACGATGGCTACACCTTC
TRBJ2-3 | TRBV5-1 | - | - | CASSFPGFPDTQYF | TGCGCCAGCAGCTTCCCGGGGTTCCCAGATACGCAGTATTTT
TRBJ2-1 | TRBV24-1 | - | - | CATSDSFRGNEQFF | TGTGCCACCAGTGATTCGTTCAGGGGAAATGAGCAGTTCTTC
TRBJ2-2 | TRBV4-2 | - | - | CASSPPRGSVTGELFF | TGTGCCAGCAGCCCCCCCCGGGGGTCGGTCACCGGGGAGCTGTTTTTT
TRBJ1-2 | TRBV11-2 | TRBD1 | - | CASSLDGGRGRYGYTF | TGTGCCAGCAGCTTAGATGGAGGCAGGGGGCGTTACGGCTACACCTTC
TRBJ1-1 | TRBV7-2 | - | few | CASSGDSTGRKLFF | TGTGCCAGCAGCGGAGATTCCACAGGAAGGAAGCTTTTCTTT
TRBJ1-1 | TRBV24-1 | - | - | CATSERGNTEAFF | TGTGCCACCAGTGAGCGGGGGAACACTGAAGCTTTCTTT
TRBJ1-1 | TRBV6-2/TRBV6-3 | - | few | CASSSRKAPGTEAFF | TGTGCCAGCAGTTCAAGAAAGGCCCCAGGGACTGAAGCTTTCTTT
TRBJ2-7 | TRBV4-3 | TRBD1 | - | CASPQGQGCEQYF | TGCGCCAGCCCCCAGGGACAGGGATGTGAGCAGTACTTC
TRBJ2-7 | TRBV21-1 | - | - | CASSTNGTSGSHKENYEQYF | TGTGCCAGCAGTACCAACGGGACTAGCGGGTCCCATAAAGAGAACTACGAGCAGTACTTC
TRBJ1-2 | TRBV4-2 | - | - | CASSQVRGSSYGYTF | TGTGCCAGCAGCCAAGTACGGGGTAGTAGTTATGGCTACACCTTC
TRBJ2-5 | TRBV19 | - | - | CASSRGRQETQYF | TGTGCCAGTAGTCGCGGGCGTCAAGAGACCCAGTACTTC
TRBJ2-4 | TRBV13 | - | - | CASSLQGKNIQYF | TGTGCCAGCAGCTTACAGGGGAAAAACATTCAGTACTTC
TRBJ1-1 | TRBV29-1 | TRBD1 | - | CSVRGGTGGTFF | TGCAGCGTCAGAGGCGGGACAGGGGGAACTTTCTTT
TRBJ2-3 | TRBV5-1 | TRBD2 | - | CASSLLAGGLIDTQYF | TGCGCCAGCAGCTTACTAGCGGGAGGTTTGATTGATACGCAGTATTTT
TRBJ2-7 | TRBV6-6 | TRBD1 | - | CASSPTGGRALTYEQYF | TGTGCCAGCAGTCCTACAGGGGGCCGGGCCCTAACCTACGAGCAGTACTTC
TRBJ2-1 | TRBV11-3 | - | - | CASSTTGTVSYNEQFF | TGTGCCAGCAGCACCACAGGGACCGTCTCCTACAATGAGCAGTTCTTC
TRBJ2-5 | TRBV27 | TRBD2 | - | CASSSPSGGVETQYF | TGTGCCAGCAGTTCGCCTAGCGGGGGGGTTGAGACCCAGTACTTC
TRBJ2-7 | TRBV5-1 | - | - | CASPRVGGF | TGCGCCAGCCCGAGGGTGGGGGGTTTC
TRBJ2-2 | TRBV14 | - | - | CASSPLPGLENTGELFF | TGTGCCAGCAGTCCTCTCCCGGGACTGGAGAACACCGGGGAGCTGTTTTTT
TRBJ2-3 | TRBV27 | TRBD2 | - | CASSLAPSGGSTDTQYF | TGTGCCAGCAGTCTTGCTCCTAGCGGGGGAAGCACAGATACGCAGTATTTT
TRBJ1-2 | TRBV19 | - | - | CASSIDPSGGYTF | TGTGCCAGTAGTATAGATCCCTCGGGGGGCTACACCTTC
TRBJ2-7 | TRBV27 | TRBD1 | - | CASSFQGQGTYYEQYF | TGTGCCAGCAGTTTTCAAGGACAGGGAACTTACTACGAGCAGTACTTC
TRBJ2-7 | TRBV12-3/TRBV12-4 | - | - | CAIRRDSSYEQYF | TGTGCCATCCGCCGGGACTCCTCCTACGAGCAGTACTTC
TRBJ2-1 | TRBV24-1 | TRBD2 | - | CATSDLYRTNTLAGPSYNEQFF | TGTGCCACCAGTGATTTATACAGAACCAATACTTTAGCGGGGCCCTCCTACAATGAGCAGTTCTTC
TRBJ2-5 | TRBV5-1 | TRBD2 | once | CASSPGAGGQETQYF | TGCGCCAGCAGCCCGGGAGCGGGGGGGCAGGAGACCCAGTACTTC
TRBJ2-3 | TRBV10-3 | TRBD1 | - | CAISGIGGVNF | TGTGCCATCAGTGGCATAGGGGGCGTAAATTTT
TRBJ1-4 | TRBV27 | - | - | CASSLRGGASMGEKLFF | TGTGCCAGCAGTCTCCGGGGGGGTGCGAGTATGGGGGAAAAACTGTTTTTT
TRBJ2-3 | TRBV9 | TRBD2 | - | CASTPLAGSTDTQYF | TGTGCCAGCACCCCGCTAGCGGGGAGCACAGATACGCAGTATTTT
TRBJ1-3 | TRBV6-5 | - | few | CASTPAGAENTIYF | TGTGCCAGCACCCCCGCGGGGGCGGAAAACACCATATATTTT
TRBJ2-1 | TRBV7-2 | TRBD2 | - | CASSQAGGPGNEQFF | TGTGCCAGCAGCCAAGCGGGAGGGCCGGGGAATGAGCAGTTCTTC
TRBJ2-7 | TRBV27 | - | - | CASSLTTGYEQYF | TGTGCCAGCAGTTTGACCACAGGCTACGAGCAGTACTTC
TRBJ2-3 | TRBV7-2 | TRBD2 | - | CASSLAGGVSDTQYF | TGTGCCAGCAGCTTAGCCGGGGGGGTCTCAGATACGCAGTATTTT